This TCR beta chain was sequenced during a study of T cell clusters in autoimmune cytopenias. The overall study: TRB sequencing had a median approximately 53,000 reads and under 3,000 distinct clonotypes per sample. Study-level results: Physiological T cell clusters of healthy donors were apparently absent in primary autoimmune cytopenia patients. TRB repertoire shifts in secondary cytopenia and chronic lymphocytic leukemia mostly reflected lymphoma, not autoimmunity. A dominant lymphoma-associated repertoire apparently masked the cluster-lack signature in secondary cytopenia versus chronic lymphocytic leukemia.

Some 34,000 genome equivalents of blood DNA were amplified for TRB. Worth noting for this clonotype: Its specificity is not known.

TRB was amplified by touch-down multiplex PCR, primer pools A and B combined. With the multiplex PCR reads reprocessed, TCRdb shows one record per CDR3 protein and no DNA. This sample contains over a thousand distinct CDR3 sequences. Germline loops: CDR1 SGHRS, CDR2 YFSETQ. CDR3 length: 14 amino acids. Sequences were obtained from peripheral blood. The chain carries TRBV5-1 and TRBJ2-7; TCRdb lists TRBD2, though no DNA is available to test this call. The clonotype was recovered from a human donor with an autoimmune cytopenia or autoimmune hepatitis (not recorded which). The CDR3 is CASSPGTSGYEQYF. The full variable domain, completed using reference TRBV5-1 and TRBJ2-7, is KAGVTQTPRYLIKTRGQQVTLSCSPISGHRSVSWYQQTPGQGLQFLFEYFSETQRNKGNFPGRFSGRQFSNSRSEMNVSTLELGDSALYLCASSPGTSGYEQYFGPGTRLTVT.